One and the same sample provided the 21 T cell receptor beta chains below, sequenced in a study of cytomegalovirus exposure and HLA in healthy donors. The PCR used 60 Vbeta and 13 Jbeta primers. Here immunoSEQ multiplex PCR was the method, and the copy in TCRdb shows in-frame clones only, minus some. Of 110,000 to 150,000 clones in the sample, 60% to 85% were seen once. Sequenced: PBMCs. The receptors were sampled from a man aged 25-45 years in good health and CMV-seronegative.

V usage is TRBV5-6 and J usage is TRBJ2-1; D is perhaps TRBD2 (5 bases). The germline V and J ends were trimmed by 0 bases and 6 bases, with 16 bases remaining between them. Germline V gene data show CDR1 as SGHDT and CDR2 as YYEEEE. The CDR3 extends over 16 amino acids. The CDR3 is CASSLGTGVWGNEQFF. The DNA of the CDR3 is TGTGCCAGCAGCTTGGGGACTGGGGTGTGGGGCAATGAGCAGTTCTTC.

Concerning this clone itself: The same CDR3 arises from other DNA sequences in this sample as well. The rearrangement joins TRBV18 to TRBJ1-1; 7 bases map to TRBD1. CDR3 length: 13 residues. Germline CDR1 KGHSH, CDR2 LQKENI. V trimming: 2 bases; J trimming: 4 bases; junction bases outside the gene matches: 1. The CDR3 DNA follows: TGTGCCAGCTCACCAGCAGGGGGCACTGAAGCTTTCTTT. Translated, it gives CASSPAGGTEAFF.

V and J are TRBV7-2 and TRBJ2-2, with D perhaps TRBD1 (6 bases). V lost 5 bases, J lost 7 bases, and 23 bases lay in between. Per germline, CDR1 SGHTA and CDR2 FQGNSA. The CDR3 length is 17 residues. The DNA of the CDR3 is TGTGCCAGCAGCCCTAGGGGGAGCGACTCCCAGAACGGGGAGCTGTTTTTT. Translated, it gives CASSPRGSDSQNGELFF. Supplemented by reference TRBV7-2 and TRBJ2-2, the full variable domain reads GAGVSQSPSNKVTEKGKDVELRCDPISGHTALYWYRQSLGQGLEFLIYFQGNSAPDKSGLPSDRFSAERTGGSVSTLTIQRTQQEDSAVYLCASSPRGSDSQNGELFFGEGSRLTVL.

This clone was seen only a few times. The chain uses TRBV10-3 and TRBJ2-6; D gene unclear. Looked up from germline, CDR1 is ENHRY and CDR2 is SYGVKD. CDR3 length equals 15 residues. The ends were cut back, 10 bases at V and 0 bases at J, with 13 bases in the middle. CDR3 nucleotides: TGTGCCACCTTGATAACAAACTCTGGGGCCAACGTCCTGACTTTC. This translates into CATLITNSGANVLTF.

The chain recombines TRBV5-1 with TRBJ2-1, with TRBD2 matching over 7 bases. The V gene end was trimmed by 0 bases and the J gene end by 7 bases; junction bases not matched to a gene: 10. The CDR3 consists of 16 residues. CDR1 SGHRS and CDR2 YFSETQ come from the germline V gene. The chain's CDR3 is CASSLAMGEGWNEQFF. The CDR3 bases are TGCGCCAGCAGCTTGGCCATGGGGGAGGGGTGGAATGAGCAGTTCTTC.

This clone was detected once. A read error may produce the germline difference seen at one junction end. CDR3 sequence (DNA): TGTGCCAGCAGCTCGCTCTATGACTACACCTTC. Protein product: CASSSLYDYTF. This sequence joins TRBV7-9 and TRBJ1-2; no firm D call. Germline V gene data show CDR1 as SEHNR and CDR2 as FQNEAQ (reference sequence). The CDR3 loop spans 11 amino acids.

This chain links TRBV9 with TRBJ1-2; D unresolved. Germline V gives CDR1 SGDLS, CDR2 YYNGEE. Trimming took off 4 bases at V and 7 bases at J, with 17 bases between the two ends. CDR3 length: 14 residues. CDR3 DNA: TGTGCCAGCAGCCCCTCATGGGAAGCGGGTGGCTACACCTTC. Its protein is CASSPSWEAGGYTF.

V gene TRBV21-1 combines with J gene TRBJ1-5; TRBD1, the D gene given by the table, was not confirmed from the DNA. TRBV21-1 is a known pseudogene. The CDR3 has 18 residues. DNA for the CDR3: TGTGCCAGCAGCAAAGATGAGGACAGGGGGGACACGATATTTCCCCAGCATTTT. Protein sequence: CASSKDEDRGDTIFPQHF.

V and J are TRBV28 and TRBJ2-7, with TRBD2 as a possible D gene (6 bases). This CDR3 contains 14 residues. The germline V gene has CDR1 MDHEN and CDR2 SYDVKM. V was shortened by 3 bases and J by 3 bases, with 12 bases between the two germline ends. The CDR3 DNA follows: TGTGCCAGCAGTTTTTCGGGAGCGATCTACGAGCAGTACTTC. This codes for CASSFSGAIYEQYF.

The chain couples TRBV19 to TRBJ2-7; TRBD2 might be the D (5 bases). V was trimmed by 4 bases and J by 0 bases, leaving 13 bases between them. This CDR3 has 15 amino acids. The germline V gene has CDR1 LNHDA and CDR2 SQIVND (reference sequence). The chain's CDR3 is CASSTPGSGSYEQYF. The CDR3 DNA follows: TGTGCCAGTAGTACCCCGGGGAGCGGCTCCTACGAGCAGTACTTC. The complete variable domain, with remaining parts taken from reference TRBV19 and TRBJ2-7, reads DGGITQSPKYLFRKEGQNVTLSCEQNLNHDAMYWYRQDPGQGLRLIYYSQIVNDFQKGDIAEGYSVSREKKESFPLTVTSAQKNPTAFYLCASSTPGSGSYEQYFGPGTRLTVT.

The chain recombines TRBV28 with TRBJ2-2; TRBD1 might be the D (5 bases). V lost 2 bases and J lost 3, with 7 bases in between. The CDR3 consists of 14 residues. Germline CDR1 is MDHEN and CDR2 is SYDVKM. In nucleotides, the CDR3 is TGTGCCAGCAGTTTACAGGGTGACACCGGGGAGCTGTTTTTT. It is translated as CASSLQGDTGELFF.

This clone has just one count. The CDR3: CASSPQGGKNIQYF. For the CDR3, the DNA is TGTGCCAGCAGTCCTCAGGGAGGCAAAAACATTCAGTACTTC. The chain uses TRBV7-6 and TRBJ2-4, with D maybe TRBD2 (6 bases). Germline lookup yields CDR1 SGHVS and CDR2 FNYEAQ. This CDR3 region has 14 residues. With 6 bases removed from V and 3 bases from J, the gap between germline ends came to 12 bases.

J is TRBJ1-4 and V is TRBV6-5, with TRBD1 matching over 7 bases. There are 14 residues in the CDR3. The germline gives CDR1 MNHEY, CDR2 SVGAGI. Unmatched junction bases numbered 3, after V lost 6 bases and J lost 2 bases. As DNA, the CDR3 is TGTGCCAGCAGCCTGACAGGGACTAATGAAAAACTGTTTTTT. Amino acids: CASSLTGTNEKLFF.

The chain joins TRBV19 to TRBJ2-7; TRBD1 might be the D (6 bases). This CDR3 spans 14 amino acids. V was shortened by 5 bases and J by 0 bases, with 11 bases between the two germline ends. CDR1 LNHDA and CDR2 SQIVND come from the germline V gene (reference sequence). CDR3 in DNA: TGTGCCAGTAGTCCCCGACAGGACTCCTACGAGCAGTACTTC. The encoded protein is CASSPRQDSYEQYF. Looking up the rest from reference TRBV19 and TRBJ2-7 gives the full variable domain: DGGITQSPKYLFRKEGQNVTLSCEQNLNHDAMYWYRQDPGQGLRLIYYSQIVNDFQKGDIAEGYSVSREKKESFPLTVTSAQKNPTAFYLCASSPRQDSYEQYFGPGTRLTVT.

The chain has TRBV5-1 and TRBJ2-2; TRBD2 agrees at 14 bases. Germline V CDR1 and CDR2: SGHRS, YFSETQ. The CDR3 totals 15 residues. J was trimmed by 6 bases and V by 4 bases; bases with no gene match: 2. CDR3 sequence: CASSRLAGGPGELFF. DNA for the CDR3: TGCGCCAGCAGCCGACTAGCGGGGGGGCCCGGGGAGCTGTTTTTT.

The genes are TRBV21-1 and TRBJ1-1; the table names TRBD1, a call not compared with the DNA. TRBV21-1 is recorded as a pseudogene. The CDR3 length is 17 residues. Written as DNA, the CDR3 is TGTGCCAGCAGCAAAGAGGGGGATCGGGCAGGGGCAACTGAAGCTTTCTTT. Protein sequence: CASSKEGDRAGATEAFF.

A word on this clone: Other DNA sequences in the sample encode the same CDR3. V usage is TRBV11-2 and J usage is TRBJ2-7, with a weak D call TRBD2 (6 bases). The germline CDR1 and CDR2 sequences are SGHAT and FQNNGV. The CDR3 loop spans 13 amino acids. The ends were cut back, 5 bases at V and 0 bases at J, with 8 bases in the middle. The CDR3 here is CASSRGISYEQYF. The DNA for the CDR3 is TGTGCCAGCAGCCGGGGGATCTCCTACGAGCAGTACTTC. Combining the CDR3 with reference TRBV11-2 and TRBJ2-7 gives the whole variable domain EAGVAQSPRYKIIEKRQSVAFWCNPISGHATLYWYQQILGQGPKLLIQFQNNGVVDDSQLPKDRFSAERLKGVDSTLKIQPAKLEDSAVYLCASSRGISYEQYFGPGTRLTVT.

The rearrangement links TRBV7-9 to TRBJ1-2; D possibly corresponds to TRBD1 (5 bases). The CDR3 is 16 amino acids. With 5 bases removed from V and 0 bases from J, the gap between germline ends came to 16 bases. The germline V gene encodes CDR1 SEHNR and CDR2 FQNEAQ (reference sequence). CDR3 coding DNA: TGTGCCAGCAGCCCCATGGGGCGGCGAGCTAACTATGGCTACACCTTC. Protein product: CASSPMGRRANYGYTF. The full variable domain, in which reference TRBV7-9 and TRBJ1-2 provide the parts outside the CDR3, is DTGVSQNPRHKITKRGQNVTFRCDPISEHNRLYWYRQTLGQGPEFLTYFQNEAQLEKSRLLSDRFSAERPKGSFSTLEIQRTEQGDSAMYLCASSPMGRRANYGYTFGSGTRLTVV.

The J gene is TRBJ2-1, the V gene TRBV7-9, with a weak D call TRBD2 (5 bases). This CDR3 is built from 16 residues. V lost 5 bases and J 0 bases, leaving 14 bases between the germline ends. Germline CDR1 reads SEHNR; CDR2 reads FQNEAQ (reference sequence). The chain's CDR3 is CASSALTGSSYNEQFF. CDR3 DNA: TGTGCCAGCAGCGCTCTTACGGGAAGCTCCTACAATGAGCAGTTCTTC.

The gene calls are TRBV6-6 and TRBJ1-2; unclear D gene. The CDR3 runs 14 residues. Germline assignment: CDR1 MNHNY and CDR2 SVGAGI (reference sequence). The germline V and J ends were trimmed by 2 bases and 6 bases, with 13 bases remaining between them. DNA for the CDR3: TGTGCCAGCAGTTACCCGGCGGGCCAGGATGGCTACACCTTC. It specifies CASSYPAGQDGYTF.

The V and J genes are TRBV29-1 and TRBJ2-3; 8 nucleotides line up with TRBD1. Germline V gives CDR1 SQVTM, CDR2 ANQGSEA. This CDR3 spans 13 amino acids. Unmatched junction bases numbered 5, after V lost 6 bases and J lost 3 bases. Here the CDR3 DNA reads TGCAGCGTAGACAGGGGATTTACAGATACGCAGTATTTT. It encodes CSVDRGFTDTQYF.